Presented here are 27 T cell receptor beta chains from one specimen sequenced in a study of T-cell memory formation after mild COVID-19. Each CDR3 protein is one row after TCRdb ran MiXCR on the 5' RACE reads. The table has a few hundred thousand distinct CDR3 sequences, roughly 15% seen once. Sequencing was performed on PBMCs or a T cell subset sorted from them (not recorded which). These receptors originate from a man aged 18 to 30 who had mild COVID-19 (a few samples of this study predate the infection). Cell type and time point are not known.

The sample holds a few counts of this clonotype. The chain links TRBV7-2 to TRBJ2-3; D may be TRBD1 (5 bases). V gave up 0 bases and J gave up 0 bases, with 10 bases separating them. The CDR3 is 16 residues long. CDR1 and CDR2 from the germline V gene are SGHTA and FQGNSA. The CDR3 region is CASSLAPWGSTDTQYF. DNA of the CDR3: TGTGCCAGCAGCTTAGCGCCGTGGGGCAGCACAGATACGCAGTATTTT. Using reference TRBV7-2 and TRBJ2-3 for the parts outside the CDR3, the full variable domain is GAGVSQSPSNKVTEKGKDVELRCDPISGHTALYWYRQSLGQGLEFLIYFQGNSAPDKSGLPSDRFSAERTGGSVSTLTIQRTQQEDSAVYLCASSLAPWGSTDTQYFGPGTRLTVL.

The chain recombines TRBV20-1 with TRBJ1-5; tentative D call: TRBD1 (5 bases). The germline gives CDR1 DFQATT, CDR2 SNEGSKA (reference sequence). The germline V and J ends were trimmed by 3 bases and 4 bases, with 13 bases remaining between them. The CDR3 has 14 residues. CDR3 in amino acids: CSARGWGENQPQHF. DNA of the CDR3: TGCAGTGCTAGGGGGTGGGGCGAGAATCAGCCCCAGCATTTT.

This clonotype was seen only once. V usage is TRBV7-9 and J usage is TRBJ2-5, with 7 bases fitting TRBD1. The germline gives CDR1 SEHNR, CDR2 FQNEAQ (reference sequence). The V gene end was trimmed by 6 bases and the J gene end by 7 bases; junction bases not matched to a gene: 20. The CDR3 contains 17 residues. In DNA, the CDR3 is TGTGCCAGCAGTCGAATTACCAGGGGGTGGATGGAAGCGACCCAGTACTTC. This translates into CASSRITRGWMEATQYF.

This clonotype has a count of ten or more. The chain links TRBV12-3 or TRBV12-4 to TRBJ2-1, with 8 nucleotides matching TRBD1. The CDR3 is 15 residues long. V shed 7 bases, J shed 6 bases, and the junction held 11 bases outside the gene matches. The CDR3 region has the DNA TGTGCCAGCAAGAAGGTAGGGACAGGCTTCAATGAGCAGTTCTTC. The encoded protein is CASKKVGTGFNEQFF.

The chain recombines TRBV11-2 with TRBJ2-3; the D gene could be TRBD1 or TRBD2 (6 bases each). The CDR3 is 14 amino acids. Germline V gives CDR1 SGHAT, CDR2 FQNNGV. Trimming shortened V by 5 bases and J by 2 bases, and 11 bases separated the two germline ends. The CDR3 region is CASSRGPFTDTQYF. CDR3 nucleotides: TGTGCCAGCAGCCGGGGGCCGTTCACAGATACGCAGTATTTT. The full variable domain, in which reference TRBV11-2 and TRBJ2-3 provide the parts outside the CDR3, is EAGVAQSPRYKIIEKRQSVAFWCNPISGHATLYWYQQILGQGPKLLIQFQNNGVVDDSQLPKDRFSAERLKGVDSTLKIQPAKLEDSAVYLCASSRGPFTDTQYFGPGTRLTVL.

The chain uses TRBV6-1 and TRBJ2-3; TRBD2 might be the D (6 bases). V lost 7 bases to trimming and J lost 4 bases, with 15 bases between them. The CDR3 spans 14 residues. Germline V gene data show CDR1 as MNHNS and CDR2 as SASEGT. The CDR3 protein is CASNQGTASDTQYF. CDR3 nucleotide sequence: TGTGCCAGCAATCAAGGGACTGCCTCAGATACGCAGTATTTT.

This sequence joins TRBV7-3 and TRBJ2-1; no definite D call. Germline CDR1 reads SGHTA; CDR2 reads FQGTGA. The CDR3 contains 13 residues. Deletions cut 1 base from V and 9 bases from J, with 10 bases between. The CDR3 DNA reads TGTGCCAGCAGCTTAATGGGTCTCAGTGAGCAGTTCTTC. Amino acid sequence: CASSLMGLSEQFF. The full variable domain, in which reference TRBV7-3 and TRBJ2-1 provide the parts outside the CDR3, is GAGVSQTPSNKVTEKGKYVELRCDPISGHTALYWYRQSLGQGPEFLIYFQGTGAADDSGLPNDRFFAVRPEGSVSTLKIQRTERGDSAVYLCASSLMGLSEQFFGPGTRLTVL.

This clonotype came up a few times. The J gene is TRBJ1-6, the V gene TRBV5-1; D call uncertain. This CDR3 comprises 13 residues. CDR1 is SGHRS and CDR2 is YFSETQ in the germline V gene. V was pared by 0 bases and J by 5 bases, with 3 bases between. Here the CDR3 reads CASSLDDNSPLHF. The CDR3 DNA reads as TGCGCCAGCAGCTTGGATGATAATTCACCCCTCCACTTT.

This clonotype appeared many times. This chain links TRBV7-2 with TRBJ2-7; D remains unclear. Germline CDR1 and CDR2: SGHTA and FQGNSA. The V end lost 2 bases, the J end lost 11 bases, and 16 bases lay between the germline ends. This CDR3 spans 13 amino acids. The CDR3 DNA reads TGTGCCAGCAGCTTAAATCAAAGGGATGTGGAGTACTTC. Translation: CASSLNQRDVEYF. The entire variable domain, with the rest obtained from reference TRBV7-2 and TRBJ2-7, is as follows: GAGVSQSPSNKVTEKGKDVELRCDPISGHTALYWYRQSLGQGLEFLIYFQGNSAPDKSGLPSDRFSAERTGGSVSTLTIQRTQQEDSAVYLCASSLNQRDVEYFGPGTRLTVT.

In its sample, this clonotype was seen a few times. This chain uses TRBV4-3 with TRBJ1-1; D may be TRBD1 (5 bases). Trimming shortened V by 3 bases and J by 5 bases, and 19 bases separated the two germline ends. The CDR3 contains 16 residues. The germline V gene encodes CDR1 LGHNA and CDR2 YSLEER. For the CDR3, the DNA is TGCGCCAGCAGCCAGTCTAAGGGGCTCAGCAGGACTGAAGCTTTCTTT. Its protein is CASSQSKGLSRTEAFF.

In this sample, this clonotype turned up a few times. V gene TRBV4-1 combines with J gene TRBJ1-2; D might be TRBD1 (5 bases). Deletions cut 0 bases from V and 4 bases from J, with 12 bases between. The CDR3 is 15 amino acids. Germline loops: CDR1 MGHRA, CDR2 YSYEKL. CDR3 loop: CASSQDQGRLYGYTF. For the CDR3, the DNA is TGCGCCAGCAGCCAAGACCAGGGCAGGCTCTATGGCTACACCTTC.

The genes are TRBV20-1 and TRBJ1-5, with D possibly TRBD1 on 5 matching bases. The germline V gene encodes CDR1 DFQATT and CDR2 SNEGSKA (reference sequence). V was clipped by 1 base and J by 1 base, with 8 bases between them. The length of the CDR3 is 14 residues. For the CDR3, the DNA is TGCAGTGCTAGAGTGGCAGGGAGCAATCAGCCCCAGCATTTT. It yields the protein CSARVAGSNQPQHF.

In its sample, this clonotype was seen a few times. The chain recombines TRBV7-6 with TRBJ2-7, with D possibly being TRBD1 (7 bases). Trimming removed 0 bases from V and 4 bases from J, with 10 bases in between. Germline CDR1 and CDR2: SGHVS and FNYEAQ. This CDR3 contains 14 residues. CDR3 DNA: TGTGCCAGCAGCTTAGCAGCAGGGGGGTACGAGCAGTACTTC. It yields the protein CASSLAAGGYEQYF.

The chain recombines TRBV4-2 with TRBJ2-1, with TRBD2 matching over 8 bases. Unmatched junction bases numbered 3, after V lost 3 bases and J lost 8 bases. The CDR3 is made up of 13 amino acids. Germline V gene sequence: CDR1 LGHNA, CDR2 YNFKEQ. CDR3 coding DNA: TGTGCCAGCAGCCACCCGGGGGGGCATGAGCAGTTCTTC. Translated, it gives CASSHPGGHEQFF.

This clonotype was observed a few times. The CDR3 spells CASSLSRMNEQFF. As DNA, the CDR3 is TGCGCCAGCAGCCTTTCCCGTATGAATGAGCAGTTCTTC. This chain connects TRBV4-1 to TRBJ2-1; D ambiguous. Germline CDR1 MGHRA, CDR2 YSYEKL. The CDR3 contains 13 residues. The V end lost 4 bases, the J end lost 7 bases, and 11 bases lay between the germline ends.

The table lists this clonotype with many counts. The rearrangement joins TRBV4-3 to TRBJ2-1, with D possibly called TRBD1 or TRBD2 (5 bases each). Germline loops: CDR1 LGHNA, CDR2 YSLEER. Trimming pared 1 base from V and 6 bases from J, leaving 13 bases between. CDR3 length: 15 residues. Here the CDR3 reads CASSQGTGTSNEQFF. Here the CDR3 DNA reads TGCGCCAGCAGCCAAGGCACGGGGACCTCCAATGAGCAGTTCTTC.

V and J are TRBV5-6 and TRBJ1-1, with D unresolved. The CDR3 extends over 14 amino acids. The germline V and J ends were trimmed by 2 bases and 4 bases, with 12 bases remaining between them. CDR1 SGHDT and CDR2 YYEEEE come from the germline V gene. CDR3 nucleotides: TGTGCCAGCAGCTTTCACGGGTTCGGCACTGAAGCTTTCTTT. Protein product: CASSFHGFGTEAFF.

J is TRBJ2-7 and V is TRBV27; no clear D. The CDR3 has 14 residues. V was shortened by 7 bases and J by 1 base, with 14 bases between the two germline ends. Per the germline V gene, CDR1 is MNHEY and CDR2 is SMNVEV (reference sequence). CDR3 sequence: CASNPKAYSYEQYF. In DNA form, the CDR3 reads TGTGCCAGCAACCCTAAGGCCTATTCCTACGAGCAGTACTTC.

This clonotype has a count of ten or more. The chain is built from TRBV7-9 and TRBJ2-1, with D maybe TRBD1 (6 bases). Trimming shortened V by 7 bases and J by 7 bases, and 17 bases separated the two germline ends. Germline V CDR1 and CDR2: SEHNR, FQNEAQ (reference sequence). The CDR3 has 14 amino acids. The CDR3 nucleotides are TGTGCCAGCACCCTGCAGGGGCCCGGGAATGAGCAGTTCTTC. It specifies CASTLQGPGNEQFF.

At least ten counts were recorded for this clonotype. CDR3 amino acids: CASSPGGEVLETQYF. For the CDR3, the DNA is TGTGCCAGCAGTCCAGGGGGCGAAGTGTTAGAGACCCAGTACTTC. The V gene is TRBV25-1, the J gene TRBJ2-5; TRBD1 matches at 8 bases. CDR1 and CDR2 from the germline V gene are MGHDK and SYGVNS. CDR3 length: 15 residues. V lost 5 bases and J lost 4; bases outside the gene matches: 9.

This clonotype was seen at least ten times. The chain couples TRBV7-2 to TRBJ1-6; no clear D. The CDR3 contains 15 residues. The germline gives CDR1 SGHTA, CDR2 FQGNSA. Trimming stripped 2 bases from V and 13 bases from J, with 18 bases between. CDR3 region: CASSLRWQGLWPLHF. The CDR3 DNA is TGTGCCAGCAGCTTAAGATGGCAAGGATTGTGGCCCCTCCACTTT.

This clonotype was picked up a small number of times. This chain connects TRBV7-2 to TRBJ1-1; TRBD1 is a possible D gene (5 bases). V was clipped by 5 bases and J by 5 bases, with 12 bases between them. CDR1 SGHTA and CDR2 FQGNSA come from the germline V gene. This CDR3 comprises 13 residues. CDR3 DNA: TGTGCCAGCAGCACAGGTCTCCGGACTGAAGCTTTCTTT. As protein: CASSTGLRTEAFF.

In its sample, this clonotype was seen many times. The chain employs TRBV4-1 and TRBJ2-1; 11 bases align to TRBD2. Germline V gives CDR1 MGHRA, CDR2 YSYEKL. With 4 bases clipped from V and 2 bases from J, the junction kept 4 bases outside the gene matches. This CDR3 is built from 16 residues. The CDR3 loop reads CASSRSGGAPYNEQFF. Written as DNA, the CDR3 is TGCGCCAGCAGCCGTAGCGGGGGGGCCCCCTACAATGAGCAGTTCTTC.

This clonotype has more than one count but fewer than ten. The chain combines TRBV7-2 with TRBJ2-3; weak D call: TRBD2 (6 bases). The CDR3 has 16 residues. In germline, CDR1 is SGHTA, CDR2 FQGNSA. Trimming removed 5 bases from V and 3 bases from J, with 18 bases in between. DNA for the CDR3: TGTGCCAGCAGCCAGCGGGTCTCGTGGGTTACAGATACGCAGTATTTT. It translates to CASSQRVSWVTDTQYF.

This clonotype showed up just a few times. This chain uses TRBV7-3 with TRBJ2-3, with D possibly TRBD2 on 5 matching bases. The CDR3 covers 15 residues. Per the germline V gene, CDR1 is SGHTA and CDR2 is FQGTGA. The germline V and J ends were trimmed by 3 bases and 4 bases, with 14 bases remaining between them. CDR3 sequence reads: CASSFFPLAADTQYF. The CDR3 DNA sequence: TGTGCCAGCAGCTTTTTCCCCCTAGCCGCAGATACGCAGTATTTT.

The rearrangement uses TRBV20-1 and TRBJ2-7; no definite D call. V was clipped by 6 bases and J by 3 bases, with 9 bases between them. Germline V lookup: CDR1 DFQATT, CDR2 SNEGSKA (reference sequence). CDR3 size: 11 residues. The DNA for the CDR3 is TGCAGTGCCAGGAAGTACTACGAGCAGTACGTC. It yields the protein CSARKYYEQYV.

V gene TRBV6-2 or TRBV6-3 combines with J gene TRBJ2-3; D ambiguous. V gave up 5 bases and J gave up 2 bases, with 8 bases separating them. There are 13 residues in the CDR3. From germline, CDR1 is MNHEY and CDR2 SVGEGT. The CDR3 spells CASSRIYTDTQYF. CDR3 sequence (DNA): TGTGCCAGCAGTAGGATATACACAGATACGCAGTATTTT.